These 18 T cell receptor beta chains originate from one sample sequenced in a study of blood T cell repertoires in COVID-19. Libraries were prepared by immunoSEQ multiplex PCR; TCRdb keeps only in-frame clonotypes and omits some of them. The data hold 90,000 to 120,000 clones, with around 80% observed a single time. Sequencing was performed on peripheral blood. These receptors all come from a man aged 65 to 85 with acute or convalescent COVID-19.

V usage is TRBV18 and J usage is TRBJ2-2; the D gene is possibly TRBD1 (6 bases). Germline loops: CDR1 KGHSH, CDR2 LQKENI. This CDR3 spans 16 amino acids. The V end was cut by 3 bases, the J end by 1 base, with 12 bases between. DNA of the CDR3: TGTGCCAGCTCACCCCAAGGCAGGGGGAACACCGGGGAGCTGTTTTTT. Its protein is CASSPQGRGNTGELFF.

The chain combines TRBV14 with TRBJ2-3; D not resolved. The germline V gene has CDR1 SGHDN and CDR2 FVKESK. The V end lost 4 bases, the J end lost 6 bases, and 8 bases lay between the germline ends. The CDR3 sequence is 12 residues long. Here the CDR3 DNA reads TGTGCCAGCAGCCCTTCCGGGGATACGCAGTATTTT. It encodes CASSPSGDTQYF.

J is TRBJ2-1 and V is TRBV19; TRBD2 aligns across 8 bases. Looked up from germline, CDR1 is LNHDA and CDR2 is SQIVND (reference sequence). Losses at the gene ends were 4 bases for V and 6 bases for J; bases not matched to a gene: 11. This CDR3 is 16 amino acids long. DNA of the CDR3: TGTGCCAGTAGTACCTCAGTCCCGGGACTAGTCAATGAGCAGTTCTTC. Translated: CASSTSVPGLVNEQFF.

This sequence joins TRBV6-5 and TRBJ1-2; 7 bases fit TRBD1. The CDR3 extends over 13 amino acids. With V trimmed by 6 bases and J by 4 bases, 5 bases remained unmatched. Germline V lookup: CDR1 MNHEY, CDR2 SVGAGI. Written as DNA, the CDR3 is TGTGCCAGCAGGGGGACAGCTTCCTATGGCTACACCTTC. Protein sequence: CASRGTASYGYTF.

This clone was recorded only once. The rearrangement links TRBV7-9 to TRBJ1-1; the D gene is possibly TRBD1 (6 bases). Trimming left V 11 bases short and J 1 base short, with 11 bases between. The germline CDR1 and CDR2 sequences are SEHNR and FQNEAQ (reference sequence). The CDR3 runs 12 residues. CDR3 bases: TGTGCCGCTACAGGGAAGAACACTGAAGCTTTCTTT. Translation gives CAATGKNTEAFF. Full variable domain (outside the CDR3, taken from reference TRBV7-9 and TRBJ1-1): DTGVSQNPRHKITKRGQNVTFRCDPISEHNRLYWYRQTLGQGPEFLTYFQNEAQLEKSRLLSDRFSAERPKGSFSTLEIQRTEQGDSAMYLCAATGKNTEAFFGQGTRLTVV.

The chain joins TRBV6-5 to TRBJ2-5, with 8 nucleotides matching TRBD1. Trimming cost V 6 bases and J 1 base; bases outside gene matches: 7. Germline V lookup: CDR1 MNHEY, CDR2 SVGAGI. CDR3 length: 15 residues. CDR3 DNA: TGTGCCAGCAGGATACCAACAGGGGGCCAAGAGACCCAGTACTTC. Encoded protein: CASRIPTGGQETQYF.

This clone occurred a few times. The chain carries TRBV3-1 (or the pseudogene TRBV3-2) and TRBJ1-2; a possible D gene is TRBD1 (6 bases). This CDR3 has 15 amino acids. CDR1 is LGHDT and CDR2 is YNNKEL in the germline V gene (reference sequence). The germline V and J ends were trimmed by 4 bases and 4 bases, with 16 bases remaining between them. The CDR3 loop reads CASSPTGSQGYGYTF. The CDR3 DNA is TGTGCCAGCAGCCCCACAGGGAGCCAGGGCTATGGCTACACCTTC.

The chain uses TRBV6-5 and TRBJ2-2, with a possible D match to TRBD1 (6 bases). Germline V gene sequence: CDR1 MNHEY, CDR2 SVGAGI. The CDR3 consists of 15 residues. Deletions cut 11 bases from V and 4 bases from J, with 20 bases between. The CDR3 DNA is TGTGCCGTAGACAGGAAGGGGTCGAGCACCGGGGAGCTGTTTTTT. The encoded protein is CAVDRKGSSTGELFF.

This clone appeared once. The J gene is TRBJ1-5, the V gene TRBV10-3; a possible D gene is TRBD1 (5 bases). Germline V gene data show CDR1 as ENHRY and CDR2 as SYGVKD. Trimming left V 2 bases short and J 2 bases short, with 10 bases between. The CDR3 covers 15 residues. The CDR3 nucleotides are TGTGCCATCAGTGAGACGGGGGAAGGCAATCAGCCCCAGCATTTT. Translated: CAISETGEGNQPQHF.

A word on this clone: The sample has other DNA sequences that encode this CDR3 too. The chain has TRBV7-9 and TRBJ1-2; D gene unclear. Germline V gives CDR1 SEHNR, CDR2 FQNEAQ (reference sequence). This CDR3 spans 12 amino acids. The V end was cut by 3 bases, the J end by 5 bases, with 7 bases between. Here the CDR3 reads CASSFTGYGYTF. The CDR3 DNA follows: TGTGCCAGCAGCTTCACGGGTTATGGCTACACCTTC.

The CDR3 protein is CASSTGHLQETQYF. CDR3 sequence (DNA): TGCGCCAGCAGCACAGGACATCTCCAAGAGACCCAGTACTTC. The chain has TRBV5-1 and TRBJ2-5; D may be TRBD1 (5 bases). V was trimmed by 4 bases and J by 1 base, leaving 11 bases between them. Germline values: CDR1 SGHRS, CDR2 YFSETQ. The CDR3 has 14 residues.

This chain uses TRBV11-2 with TRBJ2-1; 10 nucleotides agree with TRBD2. The CDR3 spans 15 residues. The V gene end was trimmed by 5 bases and the J gene end by 5 bases; junction bases not matched to a gene: 6. From germline, CDR1 is SGHAT and CDR2 FQNNGV. The CDR3 DNA reads as TGTGCCAGCAGCCCCTGGACTAGCGGAAACAATGAGCAGTTCTTC. Protein: CASSPWTSGNNEQFF.

This clone came up once. The chain is built from TRBV7-9 and TRBJ2-1; no clear D. Looked up from germline, CDR1 is SEHNR and CDR2 is FQNEAQ (reference sequence). Trimming left V 0 bases short and J 5 bases short, with 8 bases between. CDR3 length equals 14 residues. CDR3 loop: CASSLAYRNNEQFF. The CDR3 DNA reads TGTGCCAGCAGCTTAGCGTACAGAAACAATGAGCAGTTCTTC.

V and J are TRBV18 and TRBJ1-5; 8 bases agree with TRBD1. Germline V gene lookup returns CDR1 KGHSH and CDR2 LQKENI. Unmatched junction bases numbered 8, after V lost 3 bases and J lost 7 bases. The length of the CDR3 is 15 residues. The CDR3 protein is CASSPQGASDQPQHF. The CDR3 DNA sequence: TGTGCCAGCTCACCGCAGGGGGCGAGTGACCAGCCCCAGCATTTT.

Concerning this clone itself: Germline and junction disagree at one end, which may indicate a read error. This sequence joins TRBV2 and TRBJ2-5, with 9 positions matching TRBD2. There are 14 residues in the CDR3. The germline V gene has CDR1 SNHLY and CDR2 FYNNEI. The CDR3 DNA reads as TGTGCCAGCTGTGAGGGCGGGGGGGAGGAGACCCAGTACTTC. Residues: CASCEGGGEETQYF.

The chain uses TRBV5-1 and TRBJ1-4, with no clear D. Germline CDR1 is SGHRS and CDR2 is YFSETQ. The ends were cut back, 0 bases at V and 0 bases at J, with 12 bases in the middle. The CDR3 totals 17 residues. The CDR3, as DNA: TGCGCCAGCAGCTTGGGGTTAGTTAGTGCAACTAATGAAAAACTGTTTTTT. This codes for CASSLGLVSATNEKLFF.

The gene calls are TRBV19 and TRBJ2-3, with 8 bases that match TRBD2. CDR3 length: 16 residues. Germline V gene sequence: CDR1 LNHDA, CDR2 SQIVND (reference sequence). J was trimmed by 0 bases and V by 3 bases; bases with no gene match: 5. In DNA form, the CDR3 reads TGTGCCAGTAGTATCCCCAGCGGGGGAAGCACAGATACGCAGTATTTT. Amino acids: CASSIPSGGSTDTQYF.

The chain has TRBV9 and TRBJ2-5; D is perhaps TRBD1 (6 bases). Trimming took 0 bases from V and 5 from J, leaving 17 bases between them. The CDR3 consists of 16 residues. CDR1 SGDLS and CDR2 YYNGEE come from the germline V gene. The CDR3 loop reads CASSVATGNLGETQYF. The CDR3 nucleotides are TGTGCCAGCAGCGTAGCTACAGGGAACTTGGGGGAGACCCAGTACTTC.